These T cell receptor beta chains were read from a single sample in a study of blood T cells in healthy people across ages. TCRdb re-analysed the 5' RACE reads in MiXCR, keeping a single row per CDR3 protein. This sample has around 780,000 distinct CDR3 sequences, with 56% found just once. The sequenced sample was blood. Source of these receptors: a middle-aged man in good health. Each CDR3 is given with its conserved first and last residue. Fields, in order: D gene, V gene, clone size, J gene, CDR3 DNA, CDR3 protein. The D gene is left open where the match is weak. Clone size appears in some rows only: once, few, many, or a class for an expanded clone.

>TRBD1|TRBV10-3|.|TRBJ1-6
TGTGCCATCAGTGGGGACAGGGTGGGTTCACCCCTCCACTTT
CAISGDRVGSPLHF
>.|TRBV5-1|.|TRBJ2-5
TGCGCCAGCGCCCAGGGGGCGGGGGTGATCCAAGAGACCCAGTACTTC
CASAQGAGVIQETQYF
>TRBD1|TRBV16|.|TRBJ1-2
TGTGCCAGCAGCCAGGCGGACAGGGGAGAGTATGGCTACACCTTC
CASSQADRGEYGYTF
>.|TRBV20-1|.|TRBJ2-7
TGCAGTGCTAACGGCGGGCCCTCCTACGAGCAGTACTTC
CSANGGPSYEQYF
>.|TRBV7-8|.|TRBJ1-2
TGTGCCAGCAGTCCCTTTGGGGGGCATCGGGATGGCTACACCTTC
CASSPFGGHRDGYTF
>.|TRBV29-1|.|TRBJ1-1
TGCAGCGGGACCGAAACCCGGTCTGAAGCTTTCTTT
CSGTETRSEAFF
>.|TRBV9|.|TRBJ1-1
TGTGCCAGCAGCGTTGACAGGAGCAACACTGAAGCTTTCTTT
CASSVDRSNTEAFF
>.|TRBV5-1|few|TRBJ2-5
TGCGCCAGCAGCTTGGAGCCAGGGTCACAAGAGACCCAGTACTTC
CASSLEPGSQETQYF
>.|TRBV18|few|TRBJ2-5
TGTGCCAGCTCACCCGGAATGGACGTTGAGACCCAGTACTTC
CASSPGMDVETQYF
>.|TRBV27|.|TRBJ2-5
TGTGCCAGCAGTCCCTACCTAGGGAACTATCAAGAGACCCAGTACTTC
CASSPYLGNYQETQYF
>TRBD1|TRBV11-2|few|TRBJ2-4
TGTGCCAGCACCCCCGGGACAGGGAGCGGGGTACTAAGGAAAAACATTCAGTACTTC
CASTPGTGSGVLRKNIQYF
>.|TRBV9|once|TRBJ2-5
TGTGCCAGCAGCGTAGATCCAGTCGGCGGAGTACAAGGGACCCAGTACTTC
CASSVDPVGGVQGTQYF
>.|TRBV25-1|few|TRBJ1-2
TGTGCCAGCAGTGAATATCCAGGATCCTATGGCTACACCTTC
CASSEYPGSYGYTF
>.|TRBV6-1|.|TRBJ2-5
TGTGCCAGCAGTGCACAGGGGGGGAAGGCGACCCAGTACTTC
CASSAQGGKATQYF
>.|TRBV28|few|TRBJ2-5
TGTGCCAGCAGTTCCTCGGGCAGGGCGTCCCAAGAGACCCAGTACTTC
CASSSSGRASQETQYF
>TRBD2|TRBV11-2|.|TRBJ2-3
TGTGCCAGCAGCTTTCCCGGGTCCCGCGGGGGGTTGATAGATATGCAGTATTTT
CASSFPGSRGGLIDMQYF
>.|TRBV5-5|few|TRBJ1-1
TGTGCCAGCAGCTTGGAGACGTACCAGGAAGCTTTCTTT
CASSLETYQEAFF
>TRBD1|TRBV12-3/TRBV12-4|few|TRBJ1-5
TGTGCCAGCAGTTTACTCGGACAGGGCAATCAGCCCCAGCATTTT
CASSLLGQGNQPQHF
>.|TRBV25-1|few|TRBJ1-2
TGTGCCAGCGCCCAGGACAGTAACTATGGCTACACCTTC
CASAQDSNYGYTF
>TRBD2|TRBV6-2/TRBV6-3|.|TRBJ2-5
TGTGCCAGCAGTTATCGTACTAGCGGGGGGGTTGTCAATGAGCAGTACTTC
CASSYRTSGGVVNEQYF
>.|TRBV10-3|many|TRBJ2-1
TGTGCCATCATGCCCGATACAGGAAGATACAATGAGCAGTTCTTC
CAIMPDTGRYNEQFF
>.|TRBV6-2/TRBV6-3|once|TRBJ2-2
TGTGCCAGTACCTTAACCGGGGAGCTGTTTTTT
CASTLTGELFF
>TRBD2|TRBV7-2|.|TRBJ2-7
TGTGCCAGCAGCTTAGGCGTGCTAGCGGGAACAGGGACCTACGAGCAGTACTTC
CASSLGVLAGTGTYEQYF
>.|TRBV7-9|.|TRBJ1-5
TGTGCCAGCAGCACTCAGGGCAATCAGCCCCAGCATTTT
CASSTQGNQPQHF
>.|TRBV29-1|few|TRBJ1-5
TGCAGCGTCCGCCGGGACTCATCTCGGGGGAATCAGCCCCAGCATTTT
CSVRRDSSRGNQPQHF
>.|TRBV5-6|few|TRBJ2-7
TGTGCCAGCAGCGAACCTGGGGTGGGCGAGCAGTACTTC
CASSEPGVGEQYF
>.|TRBV6-5|.|TRBJ1-6
TGTGCCAGCAGTAGACAGAATTCACCCCTCCACTTT
CASSRQNSPLHF
>.|TRBV4-3|.|TRBJ2-7
TGCGCCAGCAGCGCGTTTCCGGTGCCCAGCTCCTACGAGCAGTACTTC
CASSAFPVPSSYEQYF
>.|TRBV11-1|.|TRBJ1-2
TGTGCCGGCAGCTTAAGATCCAGCACTTATGGCTACACCTTC
CAGSLRSSTYGYTF
>TRBD1|TRBV28|.|TRBJ2-3
TGTGCCAGCAGTCAATGGGACAGGGGGACAGATACGCAGTATTTT
CASSQWDRGTDTQYF
>.|TRBV18|.|TRBJ1-2
TGTGCCAGCTCACCACCGGGAGAAAGCTATGGCTACACCTTC
CASSPPGESYGYTF
>.|TRBV3-1|.|TRBJ2-3
TGTGCCAGCAGCCAAGTGGCCAGCCAGGCTGATACGCAGTATTTT
CASSQVASQADTQYF
>.|TRBV12-3/TRBV12-4|.|TRBJ2-1
TGTGCCAGCAGGGGGACGGGACCCAACAATGAGCAGTTCTTC
CASRGTGPNNEQFF
>.|TRBV20-1|few|TRBJ2-4
TGCAGTGCTATCTCAGGGGTCATAGCCAAAAACATTCAGTACTTC
CSAISGVIAKNIQYF
>.|TRBV12-3/TRBV12-4|.|TRBJ1-4
TGTGCCAGCAGCCCACCAATAGCAACTAATGAAAAACTGTTTTTT
CASSPPIATNEKLFF
>TRBD1|TRBV10-3|once|TRBJ2-3
TGTGCCATCAGTGAGATGCCAGGGGGCACCACAGATACGCAGTATTTT
CAISEMPGGTTDTQYF
>.|TRBV20-1|many|TRBJ2-1
TGCAGTGCTAGGATGCGTGAGATTGAGCAGTTCTTC
CSARMREIEQFF
>.|TRBV4-3|many|TRBJ2-1
TGCGCCAGCAGCCAAGAGTCGAGGTGGCCCTACAATGAGCAGTTCTTC
CASSQESRWPYNEQFF
>.|TRBV10-3|.|TRBJ2-7
TGTGCCATCAGGAGGGAGGTTACATACGAGCAGTACTTC
CAIRREVTYEQYF
>TRBD1|TRBV20-1|few|TRBJ1-4
TGCAGTGCCCATGGACAGGGTGGAGAAAAACTGTTTTTT
CSAHGQGGEKLFF
>.|TRBV5-1|few|TRBJ2-1
TGCGCCAGCAGCTTGAGGGCGTTGCGGGAAGGTGAGCAGTTCTTC
CASSLRALREGEQFF
>.|TRBV27|.|TRBJ2-5
TGTGCCAGCAGTTTAAAAACAGCCCGGGAGACCCAGTACTTC
CASSLKTARETQYF
>.|TRBV7-2|.|TRBJ2-4
TGTGCCAGCAGATCGCCGGCCCTTTCCTTGGACATTCAGTACTTC
CASRSPALSLDIQYF
>.|TRBV5-1|.|TRBJ2-1
TGCGCCAGCAGCTCCTTAAAACAGGGGGGGTCCTACAATGAGCAGTTCTTC
CASSSLKQGGSYNEQFF
>.|TRBV7-3|many|TRBJ2-2
TGTGCCAGCAGCCCTAGTCTTCTGAACACCGGGGAGCTGTTTTTT
CASSPSLLNTGELFF
>TRBD2|TRBV7-9|once|TRBJ2-1
TGTGCCAGCAGCTTGGGGGGACTAGCGGGAAACTACAATGAGCAGTTCTTC
CASSLGGLAGNYNEQFF
>TRBD1|TRBV11-2|.|TRBJ1-1
TGTGCCAGCAGCTTAGTCGGACAGGGGACCACTGAAGCTTTCTTT
CASSLVGQGTTEAFF
>TRBD2|TRBV7-2|few|TRBJ2-1
TGTGCCAGCAGCTTAGATCGGGTGAAAGCGGGAGTTAATGAGCAGTTCTTC
CASSLDRVKAGVNEQFF